The 26 T cell receptor beta chains given below trace back to one sample, sequenced in a study of T cell repertoires in cytomegalovirus infection. TCRdb re-analysed the reads in MiXCR, keeping a single row per CDR3 protein. The table shows a few hundred thousand distinct CDR3 sequences, with 18% occurring only once. Material for sequencing was PBMCs. These receptors all come from a human donor in good health (CMV status not recorded). Some clones in this sample may be carry-over from other donors' samples.

This clonotype was counted only a few times. The chain links TRBV12-3 or TRBV12-4 to TRBJ2-1; 8 nucleotides line up with TRBD2. The ends lost 5 bases at V and 9 bases at J; junction bases unmatched: 15. This CDR3 comprises 16 residues. This chain's CDR3 is CASSPWGLGVLGEQFF. The CDR3 coding sequence is TGTGCCAGCAGTCCCTGGGGACTAGGGGTGCTAGGTGAGCAGTTCTTC.

This clonotype has more than one count but fewer than ten. In DNA form, the CDR3 reads TGTGCCAGCAGTAAGCTGGGGACGGGCTATGGCTACACCTTC. It encodes CASSKLGTGYGYTF. The V and J genes are TRBV6-5 and TRBJ1-2, with TRBD1 as a possible D gene (5 bases). Germline V gene data show CDR1 as MNHEY and CDR2 as SVGAGI. The CDR3 is made up of 14 amino acids. V was cut by 5 bases and J by 4 bases, with 14 bases left in between.

The chain joins TRBV6-1 to TRBJ2-3; D not certain. V was shortened by 8 bases and J by 4 bases, with 13 bases between the two germline ends. CDR3 length: 13 residues. Germline-derived CDR1 and CDR2 are MNHNS and SASEGT. CDR3 DNA sequence: TGTGCCAGCTATAGGAGCCGCGCAGATACGCAGTATTTT. Translation: CASYRSRADTQYF.

V usage is TRBV7-6 and J usage is TRBJ2-1; D remains ambiguous. Germline lookup yields CDR1 SGHVS and CDR2 FNYEAQ. V shed 1 base and J shed 8 bases, with 15 bases lying between them. The CDR3 contains 15 residues. CDR3 residues: CASSLVADVAYEQFF. In DNA form, the CDR3 reads TGTGCCAGCAGCTTAGTAGCAGATGTGGCGTATGAGCAGTTCTTC.

This chain uses TRBV5-1 with TRBJ2-3; D not resolved. With 3 bases removed from V and 5 bases from J, the gap between germline ends came to 13 bases. The CDR3 is 14 amino acids. Per the germline V gene, CDR1 is SGHRS and CDR2 is YFSETQ. CDR3 protein: CASSSSSVGDTQYF. DNA for the CDR3: TGCGCCAGCAGCTCGTCCAGCGTTGGAGATACGCAGTATTTT.

This clonotype has just a few counts. The CDR3 bases are TGTGCCAGCAGCCCACTAGTGGATGAGCAGTTCTTC. Protein sequence: CASSPLVDEQFF. The rearrangement joins TRBV6-2 or TRBV6-3 to TRBJ2-1; maybe TRBD2 (5 bases). CDR1 and CDR2 from the germline V gene are MNHEY and SVGEGT. Trimming stripped 6 bases from V and 8 bases from J, with 11 bases between. CDR3 length: 12 residues.

There are many counts of this clonotype. The genes are TRBV19 and TRBJ2-1, with 10 bases identical to TRBD2. The CDR3 is made up of 14 amino acids. V shed 9 bases and J 7 bases; nucleotides not matched to a gene: 9. CDR1 LNHDA and CDR2 SQIVND come from the germline V gene (reference sequence). Written as DNA, the CDR3 is TGTGCCAGCGCCCACCCGGGACTAGCGAATGAGCAGTTCTTC. This codes for CASAHPGLANEQFF.

This CDR3 reads CASSRGGRQNNEKLFF. CDR3 nucleotides: TGTGCCAGCAGCCGCGGGGGACGCCAGAACAATGAAAAACTGTTTTTT. The chain links TRBV7-8 to TRBJ1-4; D possibly corresponds to TRBD1 (5 bases). Germline V lookup: CDR1 SGHVS, CDR2 FQNEAQ. The CDR3 covers 16 residues. Trimming took 5 bases from V and 5 from J, leaving 18 bases between them.

V is TRBV20-1 and J is TRBJ2-2, with 8 positions matching TRBD1. Germline lookup yields CDR1 DFQATT and CDR2 SNEGSKA (reference sequence). The CDR3 consists of 15 residues. V gave up 5 bases and J gave up 6 bases; unmatched junction bases: 11. As DNA, the CDR3 is TGCAGTGCTGGGAACGGACAGGGTGTCGCCGGGGAGCTGTTTTTT. It is translated as CSAGNGQGVAGELFF.

This sequence joins TRBV20-1 and TRBJ2-1; 14 bases agree with TRBD2. Trimming took 3 bases from V and 4 from J; bases not matched to a gene: 5. The CDR3 loop spans 16 amino acids. Germline V CDR1 and CDR2: DFQATT, SNEGSKA (reference sequence). The CDR3 region is CSASGTSGGVYNEQFF. CDR3 in DNA: TGCAGTGCTAGCGGGACTAGCGGGGGAGTTTACAATGAGCAGTTCTTC.

This clonotype was seen only a few times. The chain joins TRBV29-1 to TRBJ2-5, with D uncertain. The CDR3 spans 14 residues. Trimming left V 7 bases short and J 5 bases short, with 20 bases between. CDR1 and CDR2 (germline): SQVTM, ANQGSEA. CDR3 in DNA: TGCAGCGCAGCCGGGCCTCAGTCGTGGGAGACCCAGTACTTC. It yields the protein CSAAGPQSWETQYF.

This clonotype turned up a few times. This rearrangement joins TRBV7-2 to TRBJ2-5, with unresolved D. Germline V gives CDR1 SGHTA, CDR2 FQGNSA. V lost 2 bases to trimming and J lost 5 bases, with 12 bases between them. CDR3 length: 14 amino acids. This CDR3 is CASSLMGLRETQYF. The CDR3 DNA reads as TGTGCCAGCAGCTTAATGGGCTTGAGGGAGACCCAGTACTTC.

The chain couples TRBV12-3 or TRBV12-4 to TRBJ1-6, with 9 bases that match TRBD1. The ends lost 3 bases at V and 9 bases at J; junction bases unmatched: 3. The CDR3 totals 14 residues. This chain's CDR3 is CASSLTGGVSPLHF. CDR3 in DNA: TGTGCCAGCAGTTTGACAGGGGGAGTTTCACCCCTCCACTTT.

The J gene is TRBJ2-1, the V gene TRBV3-1, with 8 bases lining up with TRBD1. J was trimmed by 9 bases and V by 2 bases; bases with no gene match: 6. CDR1 is LGHDT, CDR2 YNNKEL, per germline (reference sequence). The CDR3 length is 14 residues. CDR3 protein: CASSQRGQGAEQFF. DNA for the CDR3: TGTGCCAGCAGCCAACGGGGGCAGGGGGCTGAGCAGTTCTTC.

There are a few counts of this clonotype. This rearrangement joins TRBV5-4 to TRBJ2-3; 8 positions agree with TRBD2. Germline trimming cut 4 bases from V and 1 base from J; bases unmatched to any gene: 2. This CDR3 spans 14 amino acids. Per the germline V gene, CDR1 is SGHNT and CDR2 is YYREEE (reference sequence). The CDR3 protein is CASSIGRGTDTQYF. CDR3 in DNA: TGTGCCAGCAGCATCGGGAGGGGCACAGATACGCAGTATTTT. The variable domain in full, with the rest retrieved from reference TRBV5-4 and TRBJ2-3, is ETGVTQSPTHLIKTRGQQVTLRCSSQSGHNTVSWYQQALGQGPQFIFQYYREEENGRGNFPPRFSGLQFPNYSSELNVNALELDDSALYLCASSIGRGTDTQYFGPGTRLTVL.

At least ten counts were recorded for this clonotype. This chain connects TRBV6-2 or TRBV6-3 to TRBJ2-2, with D possibly being TRBD1 (6 bases). Germline CDR1 reads MNHEY; CDR2 reads SVGEGT. This CDR3 spans 15 amino acids. V was cut by 11 bases and J by 4 bases, with 20 bases left in between. CDR3 amino acids: CACRRGTGLTGELFF. The CDR3 DNA follows: TGTGCCTGCCGGAGAGGTACAGGGCTCACCGGGGAGCTGTTTTTT.

The chain couples TRBV6-2 or TRBV6-3 to TRBJ2-1; 9 nucleotides align to TRBD1. Germline CDR1 reads MNHEY; CDR2 reads SVGEGT. The CDR3 consists of 14 residues. The V and J ends lost 10 bases and 8 bases, in that order; junction bases with no gene match: 12. The CDR3 DNA reads TGTGCCATCAAACCGGGACAGGGAGGGTATGAGCAGTTCTTC. Protein product: CAIKPGQGGYEQFF.

This clonotype was observed a few times. Written as DNA, the CDR3 is TGTGCCAGCAGCTTAATTGGGGGCTCTGGGTCCTACGAGCAGTACTTC. Encoded protein: CASSLIGGSGSYEQYF. This rearrangement joins TRBV7-2 to TRBJ2-7; maybe TRBD1 (6 bases). The V end was cut by 2 bases, the J end by 1 base, with 15 bases between. Germline assignment: CDR1 SGHTA and CDR2 FQGNSA. The CDR3 runs 16 residues.

A few counts support this clonotype. The CDR3 protein is CASRSRDRGDGNTIYF. The DNA of the CDR3 is TGTGCCAGCAGAAGTAGGGACAGGGGAGATGGAAACACCATATATTTT. V is TRBV6-1 and J is TRBJ1-3, with TRBD1 matching over 10 bases. CDR3 length equals 16 residues. V shed 6 bases and J 3 bases; nucleotides not matched to a gene: 8. The germline CDR1 and CDR2 sequences are MNHNS and SASEGT.

This clonotype was recorded a few times. This chain uses TRBV18 with TRBJ2-7; D is perhaps TRBD1 or TRBD2 (5 bases each). V was shortened by 2 bases and J by 3 bases, with 8 bases between the two germline ends. This CDR3 spans 13 amino acids. The germline gives CDR1 KGHSH, CDR2 LQKENI. Here the CDR3 DNA reads TGTGCCAGCTCACCAGGGACCCACTACGAGCAGTACTTC. Amino acid sequence: CASSPGTHYEQYF.

This chain joins TRBV18 and TRBJ2-7, with 14 bases matching TRBD2. J was trimmed by 6 bases and V by 6 bases; bases with no gene match: 4. CDR1 is KGHSH, CDR2 LQKENI, per germline. There are 14 residues in the CDR3. CDR3 residues: CASSAGTSGGEQYF. The CDR3 DNA reads TGTGCCAGCTCCGCAGGGACTAGCGGGGGCGAGCAGTACTTC.

This clonotype was counted a few times. V is TRBV12-3 or TRBV12-4 and J is TRBJ2-5; D might be TRBD2 (7 bases). The CDR3 has 15 residues. Trimming took off 6 bases at V and 5 bases at J, with 19 bases between the two ends. CDR3 nucleotide sequence: TGTGCCAGCAGGTTCGGTATTGCGGGGGCTGAGACCCAGTACTTC. Residues: CASRFGIAGAETQYF.

The chain is built from TRBV3-1 and TRBJ2-7; possible D gene TRBD1, 5 bases. The CDR3 consists of 13 residues. Trimming left V 11 bases short and J 3 bases short, with 17 bases between. Germline CDR1 is LGHDT and CDR2 is YNNKEL (reference sequence). The CDR3 sequence: CAAGRQGIYEQYF. CDR3 nucleotides: TGTGCCGCCGGAAGGCAGGGTATCTACGAGCAGTACTTC.

This clonotype was seen many times. The junction does not match germline at one end; this may be a read error. This rearrangement joins TRBV12-3 or TRBV12-4 to TRBJ2-3, with 8 bases lining up with TRBD2. The CDR3 sequence is 15 residues long. CDR3 in amino acids: CASSVAGSSTDTQYF. The CDR3 bases are TGTGCCAGCAGTGTAGCGGGGTCTAGCACAGATACGCAGTATTTT.

This CDR3 reads CATSRAPTGRDGYTF. As DNA, the CDR3 is TGTGCCACCAGCAGAGCCCCGACAGGGAGGGATGGCTACACCTTC. The V and J genes are TRBV15 and TRBJ1-2; 7 bases map to TRBD1. This CDR3 contains 15 residues. After removal of 1 base from V and 6 bases from J, the junction contained 8 bases not matched to a gene. From germline, CDR1 is LNHNV and CDR2 YYDKDF (reference sequence).

The chain links TRBV20-1 to TRBJ1-3; D is undetermined. The length of the CDR3 is 15 residues. Between the trimmed V and J ends, which lost 0 bases and 0 bases, there was a span of 9 bases. Germline V gene lookup returns CDR1 DFQATT and CDR2 SNEGSKA (reference sequence). DNA for the CDR3: TGCAGTGCTAGAGATTCATCAAGCTCTGGAAACACCATATATTTT. Protein product: CSARDSSSSGNTIYF.